The 27 T cell receptor beta chains given below trace back to one sample, sequenced in a study of OX40 agonist ivuxolimab in advanced cancers. This table comes from immunoSEQ multiplex PCR, and its TCRdb copy is limited to in-frame clones, with some not included. The sample includes around 85,000 clones, about 90% seen only once; the top ten take roughly 8.9%. This specimen consisted of CD4+ or CD8+ T cells sorted from blood, obtained in a trial of the OX40 agonist ivuxolimab. Every receptor here comes from an adult with an advanced solid tumor such as melanoma, head and neck, liver or kidney cancer.

J is TRBJ2-2 and V is TRBV6-5; D is undetermined. V lost 2 bases to trimming and J lost 2 bases, with 3 bases between them. The CDR3 extends over 13 amino acids. In germline, CDR1 is MNHEY, CDR2 SVGAGI. The CDR3 DNA is TGTGCCAGCAGTTACGCTAACACCGGGGAGCTGTTTTTT. It is translated as CASSYANTGELFF.

The chain uses TRBV28 and TRBJ2-7; D is perhaps TRBD1 or TRBD2 (5 bases each). Germline loops: CDR1 MDHEN, CDR2 SYDVKM. This CDR3 is built from 14 residues. The V end lost 3 bases, the J end lost 4 bases, and 13 bases lay between the germline ends. CDR3 sequence (DNA): TGTGCCAGCAGTTTTACCGGGACCGAGTACGAGCAGTACTTC. Its protein product is CASSFTGTEYEQYF. Combining the CDR3 with reference TRBV28 and TRBJ2-7 gives the whole variable domain DVKVTQSSRYLVKRTGEKVFLECVQDMDHENMFWYRQDPGLGLRLIYFSYDVKMKEKGDIPEGYSVSREKKERFSLILESASTNQTSMYLCASSFTGTEYEQYFGPGTRLTVT.

V and J are TRBV11-1 and TRBJ1-3; no definite D call. Germline-derived CDR1 and CDR2 are SGHAT and FQDESV (reference sequence). V was pared by 4 bases and J by 4 bases, with 20 bases between. The CDR3 covers 17 residues. CDR3 region: CASSYTPATDPGNTIYF. The CDR3 DNA follows: TGTGCCAGCAGCTACACCCCGGCAACCGATCCAGGAAACACCATATATTTT.

The genes are TRBV4-2 and TRBJ2-2; D may be TRBD2 (5 bases). V was shortened by 1 base and J by 6 bases, with 18 bases between the two germline ends. The CDR3 sequence is 17 residues long. Germline assignment: CDR1 LGHNA and CDR2 YNFKEQ. The CDR3, as DNA: TGTGCCAGCAGCCAAGGGGGAAGCGGCGGCCCACCCGGGGAGCTGTTTTTT. Its translation is CASSQGGSGGPPGELFF.

This clone was found once. The chain couples TRBV28 to TRBJ1-2, with D possibly matching TRBD1 (6 bases). The germline V gene encodes CDR1 MDHEN and CDR2 SYDVKM. CDR3 length equals 13 residues. V lost 1 base, J lost 6 bases, and 9 bases lay in between. The CDR3 reads CASSLSQGHGYTF. The DNA for the CDR3 is TGTGCCAGCAGTTTATCACAGGGCCATGGCTACACCTTC.

The V gene is TRBV6-1, the J gene TRBJ2-7; D not certain. Germline V CDR1 and CDR2: MNHNS, SASEGT. This CDR3 has 13 amino acids. Trimming removed 6 bases at V and 3 bases at J, with 12 bases between. CDR3 nucleotide sequence: TGTGCCAGCAGGGACCCCCCCCTCTACGAGCAGTACGTC. Amino acids: CASRDPPLYEQYV.

The V call is TRBV20-1, the J call TRBJ2-7; D call uncertain. The CDR3 has 10 residues. Trimming removed 6 bases from V and 2 bases from J, with 5 bases in between. CDR1 and CDR2 (germline): DFQATT, SNEGSKA (reference sequence). Here the CDR3 reads CSANTYEQYF. CDR3 sequence (DNA): TGCAGTGCAAATACCTACGAGCAGTACTTC.

This rearrangement joins TRBV9 to TRBJ1-3; possibly TRBD1 for D (6 bases). V lost 0 bases to trimming and J lost 4 bases, with 11 bases between them. CDR1 and CDR2 from the germline V gene are SGDLS and YYNGEE. The CDR3 consists of 15 residues. For the CDR3, the DNA is TGTGCCAGCAGCGTAGAAGGGGGACGAGGAAACACCATATATTTT. Protein: CASSVEGGRGNTIYF.

This sequence joins TRBV9 and TRBJ2-2; D gene uncertain. The CDR3 is made up of 17 amino acids. CDR1 and CDR2 from the germline V gene are SGDLS and YYNGEE. The V and J ends lost 2 bases and 0 bases respectively, with 14 bases between them. The chain's CDR3 is CASSVPSRGANTGELFF. Here the CDR3 DNA reads TGTGCCAGCAGCGTCCCGAGTCGTGGGGCGAACACCGGGGAGCTGTTTTTT.

This clone is a singleton in its sample. The chain couples TRBV30 to TRBJ2-3, with D unclear. CDR1 and CDR2 (germline): GTSNPN, SVGIG (reference sequence). The CDR3 is 13 residues long. Trimming took 3 bases from V and 4 from J, leaving 11 bases between them. In nucleotides, the CDR3 is TGTGCCTGGAGCGCGATATGGCCAGATACGCAGTATTTT. This codes for CAWSAIWPDTQYF.

V is TRBV6-1 and J is TRBJ2-3, with unresolved D. Trimming pared 3 bases from V and 6 bases from J, leaving 10 bases between. Per germline, CDR1 MNHNS and CDR2 SASEGT. The CDR3 is made up of 13 amino acids. DNA for the CDR3: TGTGCCAGCAGTGACGGGTTAGGGGATACGCAGTATTTT. This sequence encodes CASSDGLGDTQYF.

This chain links TRBV4-1 with TRBJ1-5; 9 bases match TRBD1. Per germline, CDR1 MGHRA and CDR2 YSYEKL. This CDR3 spans 15 amino acids. V lost 4 bases to trimming and J lost 7 bases; unmatched junction nucleotides: 8. CDR3 loop: CASSRLGGTGQPQHF. CDR3 bases: TGCGCCAGCAGCCGACTGGGTGGGACAGGGCAGCCCCAGCATTTT.

This chain links TRBV19 with TRBJ1-3; TRBD1 might be the D (5 bases). The CDR3 has 15 residues. Germline CDR1 is LNHDA and CDR2 is SQIVND (reference sequence). Trimming took 5 bases from V and 8 from J, leaving 19 bases between them. The CDR3 protein is CASSSDSPLRDTIYF. The CDR3 DNA follows: TGTGCCAGTAGTTCCGACAGTCCCCTCCGAGACACCATATATTTT.

The J gene is TRBJ2-7, the V gene TRBV2; TRBD1 is a possible D gene (5 bases). CDR1 SNHLY and CDR2 FYNNEI come from the germline V gene. CDR3 length: 11 residues. Trimming shortened V by 8 bases and J by 2 bases, and 7 bases separated the two germline ends. The CDR3 is CASQDTYEQYV. In nucleotides, the CDR3 is TGTGCCAGCCAGGACACCTACGAGCAGTACGTC.

The J gene is TRBJ2-2, the V gene TRBV28; the D call may be TRBD1 or TRBD2 (5 bases each). The V and J ends lost 7 bases and 0 bases respectively, with 15 bases between them. The CDR3 has 16 amino acids. Germline CDR1 and CDR2: MDHEN and SYDVKM. The CDR3 bases are TGTGCCAGCACCTTCGGGGACCTGACGAACACCGGGGAGCTGTTTTTT. It specifies CASTFGDLTNTGELFF.

V and J are TRBV12-5 and TRBJ2-1; D assignment may be TRBD1 or TRBD2 (6 bases each). The CDR3 length is 12 residues. Germline values: CDR1 LGHNT, CDR2 FRNRAP. Trimming cost V 4 bases and J 7 bases, with 8 bases left between them. The CDR3 DNA is TGTGCTAGTGGTTGGAGGGGGAATGAGCAGTTCTTC. Amino acid sequence: CASGWRGNEQFF.

This clone was detected only once. V gene TRBV4-3 combines with J gene TRBJ1-1, with D perhaps TRBD1 (5 bases). CDR1 and CDR2 (germline): LGHNA, YSLEER. The CDR3 runs 14 residues. V was pared by 4 bases and J by 1 base, with 10 bases between. CDR3 protein: CASSLGHPNTEAFF. The CDR3 DNA is TGCGCCAGCAGCCTAGGACACCCGAACACTGAAGCTTTCTTT.

V and J are TRBV9 and TRBJ2-1; TRBD2 agrees at 7 bases. This CDR3 comprises 16 residues. The J segment lost 2 bases and the V segment lost 0 bases, leaving 5 bases of the junction unmatched. Germline V CDR1 and CDR2: SGDLS, YYNGEE. The CDR3 is CASSVEGGGAYNEQFF. The CDR3 coding sequence is TGTGCCAGCAGCGTAGAAGGCGGGGGTGCCTACAATGAGCAGTTCTTC.

The chain links TRBV20-1 to TRBJ1-2, with D uncertain. V was shortened by 3 bases and J by 3 bases, with 5 bases between the two germline ends. The germline V gene encodes CDR1 DFQATT and CDR2 SNEGSKA (reference sequence). The CDR3 totals 11 residues. The CDR3 region is CSARPDYGYTF. The CDR3 nucleotides read TGCAGTGCTAGGCCTGACTATGGCTACACCTTC.

The V call is TRBV4-1, the J call TRBJ1-5; 10 bases line up with TRBD1. The germline gives CDR1 MGHRA, CDR2 YSYEKL. The CDR3 is made up of 15 amino acids. Losses at the gene ends were 4 bases for V and 5 bases for J; bases not matched to a gene: 5. CDR3: CASSLFGTGDQPQHF. DNA for the CDR3: TGCGCCAGCAGCCTTTTCGGGACAGGGGATCAGCCCCAGCATTTT.

V and J are TRBV6-4 and TRBJ2-7; perhaps D is TRBD1 or TRBD2 (5 bases each). Germline V CDR1 and CDR2: MRHNA, SNTAGT. The CDR3 is 13 residues long. V lost 6 bases and J lost 3, with 12 bases in between. This CDR3 is CASREGPDYEQYF. For the CDR3, the DNA is TGTGCCAGCAGAGAGGGACCAGACTACGAGCAGTACTTC.

The J gene is TRBJ1-2, the V gene TRBV9, with a possible D match to TRBD1 (5 bases). The germline V gene encodes CDR1 SGDLS and CDR2 YYNGEE. The V end was cut by 4 bases, the J end by 8 bases, with 24 bases between. This CDR3 spans 16 amino acids. CDR3 amino acids: CASSLSGPAGPLGYTF. CDR3 sequence (DNA): TGTGCCAGCAGCCTCAGTGGCCCTGCGGGACCGTTGGGCTACACCTTC.

In its sample, this clone was seen a few times. This sequence joins TRBV19 and TRBJ2-7, with D possibly TRBD2 on 5 matching bases. The V end was cut by 8 bases, the J end by 2 bases, with 16 bases between. This CDR3 is built from 14 residues. The V gene's germline CDR1 is LNHDA and CDR2 SQIVND (reference sequence). The CDR3 DNA is TGTGCCAGTGCCATAGCGACAACCGCCTACGAGCAGTACTTC. Residues: CASAIATTAYEQYF.

This rearrangement joins TRBV19 to TRBJ1-5; D gene unclear. The germline V gene encodes CDR1 LNHDA and CDR2 SQIVND (reference sequence). CDR3 length equals 15 residues. V lost 4 bases and J 1 base, leaving 11 bases between the germline ends. The DNA of the CDR3 is TGTGCCAGTAGTAAGCCCCTGGGGAGCAATCAGCCCCAGCATTTT. It encodes CASSKPLGSNQPQHF.

The chain uses TRBV27 and TRBJ2-7, with D uncertain. Germline loops: CDR1 MNHEY, CDR2 SMNVEV (reference sequence). Trimming shortened V by 2 bases and J by 2 bases, and 7 bases separated the two germline ends. CDR3 length equals 13 residues. The CDR3 coding sequence is TGTGCCAGCAGTTTAGATGGGACCTACGAGCAGTACTTC. Protein sequence: CASSLDGTYEQYF.

The chain has TRBV13 and TRBJ2-5; D is ambiguous. The V and J ends lost 5 bases and 1 base respectively, with 11 bases between them. The CDR3 runs to 14 residues. CDR1 PRHDT and CDR2 FYEKMQ come from the germline V gene (reference sequence). The CDR3 DNA is TGTGCCAGCAGCCGTACAGACGGCCAAGAGACCCAGTACTTC. Residues: CASSRTDGQETQYF.

The V call is TRBV15, the J call TRBJ1-5, with a possible D match to TRBD1 (5 bases). Trimming shortened V by 0 bases and J by 5 bases, and 8 bases separated the two germline ends. There are 14 residues in the CDR3. CDR1 LNHNV and CDR2 YYDKDF come from the germline V gene (reference sequence). CDR3 sequence reads: CATSRDRDYQPQHF. The CDR3 DNA follows: TGTGCCACCAGCAGAGACAGGGACTATCAGCCCCAGCATTTT.